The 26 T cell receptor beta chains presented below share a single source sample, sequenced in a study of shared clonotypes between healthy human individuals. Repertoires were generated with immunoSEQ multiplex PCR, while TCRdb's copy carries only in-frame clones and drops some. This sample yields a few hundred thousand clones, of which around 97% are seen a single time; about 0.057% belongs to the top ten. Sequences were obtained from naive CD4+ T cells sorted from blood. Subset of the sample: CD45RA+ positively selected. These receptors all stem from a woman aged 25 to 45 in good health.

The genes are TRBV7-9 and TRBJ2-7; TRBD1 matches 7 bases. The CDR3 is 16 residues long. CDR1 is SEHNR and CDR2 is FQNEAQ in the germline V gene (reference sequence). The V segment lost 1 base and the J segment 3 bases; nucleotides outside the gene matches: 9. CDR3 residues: CASSLDRWDSRYEQYF. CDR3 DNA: TGTGCCAGCAGCTTAGATCGTTGGGACAGTCGCTACGAGCAGTACTTC.

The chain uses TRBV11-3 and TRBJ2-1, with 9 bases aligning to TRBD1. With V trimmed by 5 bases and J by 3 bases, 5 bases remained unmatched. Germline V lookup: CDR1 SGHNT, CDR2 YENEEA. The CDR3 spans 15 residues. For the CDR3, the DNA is TGTGCCAGCAGCCCGGGACAGGGACGCTACAATGAGCAGTTCTTC. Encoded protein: CASSPGQGRYNEQFF.

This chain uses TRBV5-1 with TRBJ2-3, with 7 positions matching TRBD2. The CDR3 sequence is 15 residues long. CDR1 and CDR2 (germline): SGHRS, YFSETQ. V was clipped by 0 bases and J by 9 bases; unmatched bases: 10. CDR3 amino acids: CASSLEGGSGTTQYF. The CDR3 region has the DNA TGCGCCAGCAGCTTGGAGGGCGGGAGTGGTACGACGCAGTATTTT.

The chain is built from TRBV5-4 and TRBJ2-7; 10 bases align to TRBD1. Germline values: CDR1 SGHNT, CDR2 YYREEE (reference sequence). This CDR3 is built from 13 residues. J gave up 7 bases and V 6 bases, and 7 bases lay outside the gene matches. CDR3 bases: TGTGCCAGCAACCGACAGGGGGCAGGAGAGCAGTACTTC. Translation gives CASNRQGAGEQYF.

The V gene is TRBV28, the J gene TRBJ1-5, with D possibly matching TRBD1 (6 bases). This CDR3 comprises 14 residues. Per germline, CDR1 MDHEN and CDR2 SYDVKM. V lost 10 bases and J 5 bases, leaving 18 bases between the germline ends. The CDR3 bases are TGTGCCACATATCCTGGGGGGGCCTATCAGCCCCAGCATTTT. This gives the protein CATYPGGAYQPQHF.

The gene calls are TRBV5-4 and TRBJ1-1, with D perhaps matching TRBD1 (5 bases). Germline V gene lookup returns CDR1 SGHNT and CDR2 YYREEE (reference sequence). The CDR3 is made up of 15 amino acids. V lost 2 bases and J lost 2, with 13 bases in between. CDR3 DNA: TGTGCCAGCAGCTTCGGCTTCGGGGGAAACACTGAAGCTTTCTTT. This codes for CASSFGFGGNTEAFF.

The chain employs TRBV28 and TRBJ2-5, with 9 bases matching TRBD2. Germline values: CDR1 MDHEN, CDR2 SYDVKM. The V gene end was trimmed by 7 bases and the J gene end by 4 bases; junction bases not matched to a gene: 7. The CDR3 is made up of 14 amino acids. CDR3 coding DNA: TGTGCCAGCATCGGAGCGGGAGGAGGAGAGACCCAGTACTTC. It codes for CASIGAGGGETQYF. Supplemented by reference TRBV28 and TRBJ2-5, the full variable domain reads DVKVTQSSRYLVKRTGEKVFLECVQDMDHENMFWYRQDPGLGLRLIYFSYDVKMKEKGDIPEGYSVSREKKERFSLILESASTNQTSMYLCASIGAGGGETQYFGPGTRLLVL.

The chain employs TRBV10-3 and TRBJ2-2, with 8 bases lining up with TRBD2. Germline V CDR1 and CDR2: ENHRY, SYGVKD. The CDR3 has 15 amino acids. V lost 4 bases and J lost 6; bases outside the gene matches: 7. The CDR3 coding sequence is TGTGCCATCAGTGTTGACGGGAGGGCCCCCGGGGAGCTGTTTTTT. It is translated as CAISVDGRAPGELFF.

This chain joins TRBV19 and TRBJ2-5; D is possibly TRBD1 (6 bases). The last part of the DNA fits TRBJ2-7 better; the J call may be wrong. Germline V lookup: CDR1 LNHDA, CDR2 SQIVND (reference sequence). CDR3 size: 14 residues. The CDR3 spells CASSSSTGFDEQYF. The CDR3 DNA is TGTGCCAGTAGCTCCTCTACAGGGTTCGACGAGCAGTACTTC.

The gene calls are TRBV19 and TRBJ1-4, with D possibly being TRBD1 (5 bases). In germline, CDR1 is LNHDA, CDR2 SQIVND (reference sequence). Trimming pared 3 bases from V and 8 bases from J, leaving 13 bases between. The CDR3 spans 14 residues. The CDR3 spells CASSIPGNEEKLFF. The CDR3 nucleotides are TGTGCCAGTAGTATCCCAGGGAACGAAGAAAAACTGTTTTTT.

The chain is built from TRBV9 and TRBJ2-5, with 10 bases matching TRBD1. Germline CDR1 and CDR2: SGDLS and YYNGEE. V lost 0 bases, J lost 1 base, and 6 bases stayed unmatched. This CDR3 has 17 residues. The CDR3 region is CASSVGATGGPQETQYF. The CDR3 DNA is TGTGCCAGCAGCGTAGGGGCGACAGGGGGCCCCCAAGAGACCCAGTACTTC.

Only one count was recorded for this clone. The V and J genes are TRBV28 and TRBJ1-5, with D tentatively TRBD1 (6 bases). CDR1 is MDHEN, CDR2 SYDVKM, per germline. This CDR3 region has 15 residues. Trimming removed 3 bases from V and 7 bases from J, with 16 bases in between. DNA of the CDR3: TGTGCCAGCAGTTTCCTACAGGGCTCTGGGCAGCCCCAGCATTTT. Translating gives CASSFLQGSGQPQHF.

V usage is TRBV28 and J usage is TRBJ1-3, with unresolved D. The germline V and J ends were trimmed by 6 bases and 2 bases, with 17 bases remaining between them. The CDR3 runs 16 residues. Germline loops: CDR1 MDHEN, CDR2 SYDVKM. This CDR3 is CASSRKAGKPGNTIYF. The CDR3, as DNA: TGTGCCAGCAGCCGTAAAGCCGGGAAACCTGGAAACACCATATATTTT. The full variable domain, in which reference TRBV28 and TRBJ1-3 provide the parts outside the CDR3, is DVKVTQSSRYLVKRTGEKVFLECVQDMDHENMFWYRQDPGLGLRLIYFSYDVKMKEKGDIPEGYSVSREKKERFSLILESASTNQTSMYLCASSRKAGKPGNTIYFGEGSWLTVV.

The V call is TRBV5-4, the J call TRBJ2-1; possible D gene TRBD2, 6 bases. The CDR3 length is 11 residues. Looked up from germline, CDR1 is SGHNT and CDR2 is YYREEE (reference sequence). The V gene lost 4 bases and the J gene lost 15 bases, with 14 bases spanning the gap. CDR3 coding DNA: TGTGCCAGCAGCCTAGGGACTGTACGGTTCTTC. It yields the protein CASSLGTVRFF.

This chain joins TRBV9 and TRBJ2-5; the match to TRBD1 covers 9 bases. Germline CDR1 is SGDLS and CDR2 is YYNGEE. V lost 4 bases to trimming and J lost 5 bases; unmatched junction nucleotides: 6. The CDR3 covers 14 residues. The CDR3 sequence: CASSLQGAGETQYF. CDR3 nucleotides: TGTGCCAGCAGCCTACAGGGGGCAGGCGAGACCCAGTACTTC.

In DNA form, the CDR3 reads TGTGCCATCCAGGACAGGACCTACGAGCAGTACTTC. Translated: CAIQDRTYEQYF. The chain employs TRBV11-1 and TRBJ2-7; 7 bases are a match to TRBD1. The CDR3 contains 12 residues. Germline V gene lookup returns CDR1 SGHAT and CDR2 FQDESV (reference sequence). V trimming: 10 bases; J trimming: 2 bases; junction bases outside the gene matches: 5. The entire variable domain, with the rest obtained from reference TRBV11-1 and TRBJ2-7, is as follows: EAEVAQSPRYKITEKSQAVAFWCDPISGHATLYWYRQILGQGPELLVQFQDESVVDDSQLPKDRFSAERLKGVDSTLKIQPAELGDSAMYLCAIQDRTYEQYFGPGTRLTVT.

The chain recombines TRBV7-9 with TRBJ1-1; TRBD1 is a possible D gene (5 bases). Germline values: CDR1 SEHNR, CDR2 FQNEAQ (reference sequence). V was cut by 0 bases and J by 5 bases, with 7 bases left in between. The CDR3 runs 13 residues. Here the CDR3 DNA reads TGTGCCAGCAGCTTAGCGCGGGGGACTGAAGCTTTCTTT. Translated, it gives CASSLARGTEAFF.

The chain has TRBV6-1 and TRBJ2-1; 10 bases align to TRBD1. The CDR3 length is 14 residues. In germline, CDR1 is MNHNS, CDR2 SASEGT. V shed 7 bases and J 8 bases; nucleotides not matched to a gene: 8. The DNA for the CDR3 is TGTGCCAGCACCAGACAGGGGGCGCAGTATGAGCAGTTCTTC. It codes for CASTRQGAQYEQFF.

Here the CDR3 DNA reads TGTGCCAGCAGCTTGCCTAGCGGGAGGGCGTACGACGAGCAGTACTTC. It specifies CASSLPSGRAYDEQYF. This chain uses TRBV5-4 with TRBJ2-7; 12 nucleotides agree with TRBD2. V dropped 1 base and J dropped 5; count of bases not matched to a gene: 7. Germline CDR1 is SGHNT and CDR2 is YYREEE (reference sequence). CDR3 size: 16 residues.

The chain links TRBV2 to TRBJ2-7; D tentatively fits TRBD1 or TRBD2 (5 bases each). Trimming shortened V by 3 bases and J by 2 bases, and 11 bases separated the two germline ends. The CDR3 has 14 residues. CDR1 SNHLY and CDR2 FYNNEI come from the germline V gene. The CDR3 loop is CASSDSGDPYEQYF. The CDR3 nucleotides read TGTGCCAGCAGTGACTCCGGGGACCCCTACGAGCAGTACTTC.

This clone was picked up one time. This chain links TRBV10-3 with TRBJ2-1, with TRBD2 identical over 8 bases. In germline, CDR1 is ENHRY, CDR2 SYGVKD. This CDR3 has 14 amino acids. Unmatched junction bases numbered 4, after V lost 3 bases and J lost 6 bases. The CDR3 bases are TGTGCCATCAGTGACTCAACTAGCGGCAATGAGCAGTTCTTC. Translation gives CAISDSTSGNEQFF.

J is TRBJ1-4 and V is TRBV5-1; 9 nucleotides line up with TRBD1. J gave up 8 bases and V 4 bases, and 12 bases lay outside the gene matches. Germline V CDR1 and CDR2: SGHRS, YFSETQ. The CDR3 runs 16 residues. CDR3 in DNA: TGCGCCAGCAGCCCAACCGGGACAGGGTTTTGGGAAAAACTGTTTTTT. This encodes CASSPTGTGFWEKLFF.

The CDR3 DNA sequence: TGTGCCAGCAGTCTAACTAGCGGGACTCAAGAGACCCAGTACTTC. It specifies CASSLTSGTQETQYF. This rearrangement joins TRBV7-9 to TRBJ2-5, with TRBD2 matching 10 bases. Germline V gene data show CDR1 as SEHNR and CDR2 as FQNEAQ (reference sequence). Germline trimming cut 6 bases from V and 2 bases from J; bases unmatched to any gene: 6. CDR3 length: 15 residues. Based on the CDR3 plus reference TRBV7-9 and TRBJ2-5, the full variable domain is DTGVSQNPRHKITKRGQNVTFRCDPISEHNRLYWYRQTLGQGPEFLTYFQNEAQLEKSRLLSDRFSAERPKGSFSTLEIQRTEQGDSAMYLCASSLTSGTQETQYFGPGTRLLVL.

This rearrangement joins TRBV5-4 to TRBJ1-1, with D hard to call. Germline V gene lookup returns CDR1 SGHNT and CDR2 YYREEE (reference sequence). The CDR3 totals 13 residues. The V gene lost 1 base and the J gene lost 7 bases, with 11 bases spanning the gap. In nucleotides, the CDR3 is TGTGCCAGCAGCTTGAGTTTCGGAGATGAAGCTTTCTTT. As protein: CASSLSFGDEAFF.

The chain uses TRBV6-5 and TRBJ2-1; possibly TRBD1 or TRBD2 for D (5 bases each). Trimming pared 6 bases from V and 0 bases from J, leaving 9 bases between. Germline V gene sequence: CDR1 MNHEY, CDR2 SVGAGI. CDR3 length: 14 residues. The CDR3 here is CASRRDGSYNEQFF. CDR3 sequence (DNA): TGTGCCAGCAGAAGGGACGGCTCCTACAATGAGCAGTTCTTC.

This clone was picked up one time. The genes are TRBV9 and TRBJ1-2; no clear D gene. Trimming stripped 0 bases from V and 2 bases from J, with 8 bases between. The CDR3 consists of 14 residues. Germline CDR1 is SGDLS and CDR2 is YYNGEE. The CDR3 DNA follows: TGTGCCAGCAGCGTAGACAGAATAAACTATGGCTACACCTTC. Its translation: CASSVDRINYGYTF.